This T cell receptor beta chain was sequenced during a study of Graves' ophthalmopathy and Graves' hyperthyroidism. Study-wide context: Stable hyperthyroidism meant no progression to ophthalmopathy within 18 months of follow-up.

The sample holds many counts of this clonotype. As the template, RNA transcripts were used to amplify TCR beta CDR3 regions. HTBI-primed RT-PCR formed the first round, and a multiplex PCR formed the second. Each CDR3 protein is one row after TCRdb ran MiXCR on the multiplex PCR reads. Here the sample spans roughly 600,000 distinct CDR3 sequences, under 40% being singletons. This CDR3 spans 15 amino acids. V gave up 1 base and J gave up 1 base, with 10 bases separating them. Patients were excluded if they had other autoimmune diseases or uncontrolled infections, and likewise if pregnancy or lactation applied.

This receptor was obtained from an adult man with Graves' hyperthyroidism. The gene calls are TRBV12-3 or TRBV12-4 and TRBJ1-2; D call uncertain. Material: peripheral blood or thyroid tissue (not recorded which). CDR3 sequence reads: CASSLEADRNYGYTF. CDR3 nucleotides: TGTGCCAGCAGTTTAGAGGCAGATCGTAACTATGGCTACACCTTC.